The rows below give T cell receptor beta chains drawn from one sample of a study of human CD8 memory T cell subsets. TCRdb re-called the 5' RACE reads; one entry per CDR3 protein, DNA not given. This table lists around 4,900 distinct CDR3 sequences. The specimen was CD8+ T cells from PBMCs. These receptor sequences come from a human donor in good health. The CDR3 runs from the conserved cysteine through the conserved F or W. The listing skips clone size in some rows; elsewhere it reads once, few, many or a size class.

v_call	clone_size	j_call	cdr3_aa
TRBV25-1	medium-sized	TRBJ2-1	CASSEKAGAYNEQFF
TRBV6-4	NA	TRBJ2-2	CASSDSASGVTGELFF
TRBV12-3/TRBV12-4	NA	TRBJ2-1	CASSLPPLAGELNEQFF
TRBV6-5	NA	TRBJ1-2	CASSYVPGGSYGYTF
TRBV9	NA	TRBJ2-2	CASSLANTGELFF
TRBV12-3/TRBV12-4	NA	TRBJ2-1	CASRGPGLAGGNEQFF
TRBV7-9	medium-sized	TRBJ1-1	CASSLAGTGTEAFF
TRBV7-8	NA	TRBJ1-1	CASSPRGGGMGTEAFF
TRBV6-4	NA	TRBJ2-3	CASSDGNGGSTDTQYF
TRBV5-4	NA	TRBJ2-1	CASSLGDLTSYNEQFF
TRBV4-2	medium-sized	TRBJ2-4	CASSQEIAGSNIQYF
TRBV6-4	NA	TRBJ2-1	CASSDTQGEGNEQFF
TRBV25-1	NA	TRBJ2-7	CASSDPDRANYEQYF
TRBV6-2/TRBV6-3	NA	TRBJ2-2	CASSLKETGELFF
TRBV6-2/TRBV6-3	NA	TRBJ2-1	CASSSRDSNEQFF
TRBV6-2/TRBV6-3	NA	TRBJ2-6	CASSYSLAGANVLTF
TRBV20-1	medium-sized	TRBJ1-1	CSASFQGMHTEAFF
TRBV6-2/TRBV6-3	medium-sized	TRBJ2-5	CASSYTAGGTLETQYF
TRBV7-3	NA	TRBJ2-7	CASSLTTDYEQYF
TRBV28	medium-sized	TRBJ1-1	CASSSPTESLNTEAFF